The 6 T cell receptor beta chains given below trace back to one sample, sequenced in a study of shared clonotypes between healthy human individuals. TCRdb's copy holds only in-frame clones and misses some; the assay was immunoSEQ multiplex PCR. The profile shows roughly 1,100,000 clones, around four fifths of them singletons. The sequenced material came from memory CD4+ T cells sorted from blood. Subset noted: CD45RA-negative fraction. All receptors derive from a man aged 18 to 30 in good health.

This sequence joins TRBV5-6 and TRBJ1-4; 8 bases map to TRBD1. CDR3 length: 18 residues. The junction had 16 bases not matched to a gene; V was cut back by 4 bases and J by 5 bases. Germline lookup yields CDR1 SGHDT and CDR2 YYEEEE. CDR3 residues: CASSVQGAPGFDNEKLFF. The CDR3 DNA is TGTGCCAGCAGCGTCCAGGGGGCGCCCGGCTTTGACAATGAAAAACTGTTTTTT.

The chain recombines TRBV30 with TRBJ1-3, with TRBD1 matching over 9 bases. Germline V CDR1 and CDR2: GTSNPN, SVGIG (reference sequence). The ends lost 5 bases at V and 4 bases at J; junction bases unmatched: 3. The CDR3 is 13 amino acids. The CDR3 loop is CAWDRGTGNTIYF. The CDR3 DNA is TGTGCCTGGGACAGGGGGACCGGAAACACCATATATTTT.

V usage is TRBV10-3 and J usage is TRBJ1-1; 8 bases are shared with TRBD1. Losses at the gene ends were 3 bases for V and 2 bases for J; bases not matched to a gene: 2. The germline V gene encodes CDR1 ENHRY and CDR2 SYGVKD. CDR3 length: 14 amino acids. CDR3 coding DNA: TGTGCCATCAGTGACCCAGGGGGCAACACTGAAGCTTTCTTT. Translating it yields CAISDPGGNTEAFF.

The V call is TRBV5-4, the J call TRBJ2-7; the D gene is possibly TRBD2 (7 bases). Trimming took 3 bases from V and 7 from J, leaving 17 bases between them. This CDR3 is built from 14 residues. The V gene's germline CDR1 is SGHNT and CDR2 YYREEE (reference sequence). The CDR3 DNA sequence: TGTGCCAGCAGCTCCGAGGAGGGGGGGCGAGAGCAGTACTTC. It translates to CASSSEEGGREQYF.

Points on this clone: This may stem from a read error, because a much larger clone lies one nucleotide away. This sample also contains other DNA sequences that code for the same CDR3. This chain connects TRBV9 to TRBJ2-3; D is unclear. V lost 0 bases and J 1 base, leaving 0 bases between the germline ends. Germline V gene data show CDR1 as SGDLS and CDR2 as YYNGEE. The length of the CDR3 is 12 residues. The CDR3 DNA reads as TGTGCCAGCAGCGTAGGCACAGATACGCAGTATTTT. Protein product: CASSVGTDTQYF.

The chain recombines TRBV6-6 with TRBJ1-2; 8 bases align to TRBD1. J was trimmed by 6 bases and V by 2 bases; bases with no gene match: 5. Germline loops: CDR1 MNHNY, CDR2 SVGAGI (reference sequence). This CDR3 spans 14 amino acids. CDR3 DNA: TGTGCCAGCAGTTACGGGCAGGGGGCGGATGGCTACACCTTC. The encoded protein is CASSYGQGADGYTF.